A single sample is the source of the 5 T cell receptor beta chains below, sequenced in a study of cytomegalovirus exposure and HLA in healthy donors. PCR involved 60 Vbeta and 13 Jbeta primers. The repertoire was sequenced with immunoSEQ multiplex PCR; TCRdb's copy has only in-frame clones and lacks some. The sample has 100,000 to 150,000 clones, roughly four fifths seen once. Sequenced sample: PBMCs. The receptors originated from a male donor in good health and CMV-seronegative.

This rearrangement joins TRBV7-9 to TRBJ2-1; D unresolved. V gave up 1 base and J gave up 4 bases, with 8 bases separating them. The CDR3 loop spans 14 amino acids. Germline assignment: CDR1 SEHNR and CDR2 FQNEAQ (reference sequence). CDR3 in DNA: TGTGCCAGCAGCTTAGTGGTAGCTTACAATGAGCAGTTCTTC. As protein: CASSLVVAYNEQFF.

This rearrangement joins TRBV28 to TRBJ1-2; no clear D. V lost 5 bases and J lost 3, with 10 bases in between. CDR3 size: 13 residues. Germline V gene lookup returns CDR1 MDHEN and CDR2 SYDVKM. The CDR3 DNA follows: TGTGCCAGCAGTCTCCCCCCCCACTATGGCTACACCTTC. This codes for CASSLPPHYGYTF.

The rearrangement links TRBV7-9 to TRBJ2-7; 9 bases agree with TRBD1. The CDR3 extends over 14 amino acids. The germline gives CDR1 SEHNR, CDR2 FQNEAQ (reference sequence). Trimming removed 4 bases from V and 6 bases from J; junction bases left unmatched: 7. CDR3 residues: CASSWDRALGEQYF. CDR3 nucleotide sequence: TGTGCCAGCAGCTGGGACAGGGCCTTGGGCGAGCAGTACTTC.

The CDR3 loop is CAWSLIRRDTQYF. The CDR3 nucleotides read TGTGCCTGGAGCCTTATACGTCGGGATACGCAGTATTTT. The gene calls are TRBV30 and TRBJ2-3; D remains unclear. CDR1 is GTSNPN and CDR2 is SVGIG in the germline V gene (reference sequence). The V and J ends lost 3 bases and 6 bases respectively, with 13 bases between them. The CDR3 has 13 amino acids.

Notes on this clone: Other DNA variants within this sample encode the same CDR3. The chain combines TRBV9 with TRBJ1-1; D gene ambiguous. The CDR3 runs to 13 residues. The V gene lost 0 bases and the J gene lost 4 bases, with 7 bases spanning the gap. The germline CDR1 and CDR2 sequences are SGDLS and YYNGEE. The CDR3 here is CASSVGGSTEAFF. The CDR3 region has the DNA TGTGCCAGCAGCGTAGGTGGTAGCACTGAAGCTTTCTTT.